The entry below gives a single T cell receptor beta chain sequence along with its context. The sample belongs to a study of blood T cell repertoires in COVID-19. Study at large: Samples of COVID-19 (acute and convalescent) were obtained from the United States, Italy and Spain. From T cells, B-cell-depleted T cells, or PBMCs came the material, which was cDNA or gDNA.

With 4 bases removed from V and 9 bases from J, the gap between germline ends came to 10 bases. The CDR3 has 11 amino acids. CDR1 and CDR2 from the germline V gene are SGHDT and YYEEEE. TCRdb's table, derived via immunoSEQ multiplex PCR, lists solely in-frame clones and lacks some. The sample carries more than 200,000 clones, around 80% recorded once. The TCR sequence derives from a woman between 40 and 55 years old who had recovered from COVID-19. The sample was peripheral blood. The V and J genes are TRBV5-6 and TRBJ1-1; possibly TRBD1 for D (6 bases). The CDR3 loop is CASSEGGKAFF. As DNA, the CDR3 is TGTGCCAGCAGCGAGGGGGGGAAAGCTTTCTTT.